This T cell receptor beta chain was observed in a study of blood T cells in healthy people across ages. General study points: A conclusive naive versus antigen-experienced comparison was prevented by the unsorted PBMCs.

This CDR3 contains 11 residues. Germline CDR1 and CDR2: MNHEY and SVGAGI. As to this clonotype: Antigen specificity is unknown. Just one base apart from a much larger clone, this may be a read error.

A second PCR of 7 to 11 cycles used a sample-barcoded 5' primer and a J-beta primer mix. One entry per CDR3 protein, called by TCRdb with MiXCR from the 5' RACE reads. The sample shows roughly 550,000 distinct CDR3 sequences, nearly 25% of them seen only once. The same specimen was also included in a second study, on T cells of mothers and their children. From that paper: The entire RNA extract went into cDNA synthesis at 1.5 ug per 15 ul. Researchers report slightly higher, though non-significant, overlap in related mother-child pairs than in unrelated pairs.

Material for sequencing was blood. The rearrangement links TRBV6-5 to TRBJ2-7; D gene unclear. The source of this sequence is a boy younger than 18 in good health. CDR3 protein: CASSYSHEQYF. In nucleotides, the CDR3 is TGTGCCAGCAGTTACTCCCACGAGCAGTACTTC.